One and the same sample provided the 9 T cell receptor beta chains below, sequenced in a study of beta chain features in type 1 diabetes. TCRB transcripts that were expressed got sequenced, as all of the isolated RNA had been reverse transcribed. The repertoire was sequenced with immunoSEQ multiplex PCR; TCRdb's copy has only in-frame clones and lacks some. The sample lists 400,000 to 500,000 clones; about 15% were seen once. Sequences were obtained from naive CD4+ T cells from blood. These receptors came from a man aged 30-40 years in good health.

This clone has just a few counts. V usage is TRBV4-3 and J usage is TRBJ1-5, with 8 positions matching TRBD1. Germline V gene data show CDR1 as LGHNA and CDR2 as YSLEER. V lost 1 base, J lost 7 bases, and 9 bases stayed unmatched. The CDR3 covers 16 residues. Here the CDR3 reads CASSQGRQGPWQPQHF. The CDR3 coding sequence is TGCGCCAGCAGCCAAGGAAGACAGGGGCCGTGGCAGCCCCAGCATTTT.

J is TRBJ2-7 and V is TRBV25-1; tentative D call: TRBD1 (5 bases). The germline gives CDR1 MGHDK, CDR2 SYGVNS. Trimming pared 5 bases from V and 1 base from J, leaving 12 bases between. The CDR3 spans 14 residues. CDR3 sequence (DNA): TGTGCCAGCAGTACCCGCTCAGGGTCCTACGAGCAGTACGTC. Translating it yields CASSTRSGSYEQYV.

This clone turned up a few times. At one of its ends the junction is not consistent with the germline gene, which may arise from a read error. The V gene is TRBV11-2, the J gene TRBJ2-7; a weak D match, TRBD2 (5 bases). The CDR3 is 13 amino acids. Germline V gives CDR1 SGHAT, CDR2 FQNNGV. The CDR3 DNA reads as TGTGCCAGCAGCCAAAAATCCGAGACGTACGGGAACTTC. This translates into CASSQKSETYGNF.

The chain has TRBV6-6 and TRBJ2-7, with a possible D match to TRBD1 (6 bases). The CDR3 consists of 13 residues. Germline V gives CDR1 MNHNY, CDR2 SVGAGI (reference sequence). The V and J ends lost 5 bases and 2 bases respectively, with 10 bases between them. The DNA of the CDR3 is TGTGCCAGCAGTGGGGACATGACCTACGAGCAGTACTTC. This translates into CASSGDMTYEQYF.

This clone has more than one count but fewer than ten. V gene TRBV7-9 combines with J gene TRBJ2-3; D is unresolved. The CDR3 covers 16 residues. Germline lookup yields CDR1 SEHNR and CDR2 FQNEAQ (reference sequence). V lost 0 bases, J lost 5 bases, and 15 bases lay in between. DNA of the CDR3: TGTGCCAGCAGCTTAGCGCTTTCCTGGGGTTTAGATACGCAGTATTTT. This gives the protein CASSLALSWGLDTQYF.

The chain uses TRBV29-1 and TRBJ2-5; 8 positions agree with TRBD1. V shed 7 bases and J 12 bases; nucleotides not matched to a gene: 13. Germline CDR1 reads SQVTM; CDR2 reads ANQGSEA. The CDR3 is 12 amino acids. Here the CDR3 DNA reads TGCAGCGCCGGGACAGGCTCAGACGGGGAGTACTTC. It codes for CSAGTGSDGEYF.

CDR3 in DNA: TGTGCCAGCTCACCGACTGGTGCCAAAAACATTCAGTACTTC. Encoded protein: CASSPTGAKNIQYF. V and J are TRBV18 and TRBJ2-4; unclear D gene. Germline V lookup: CDR1 KGHSH, CDR2 LQKENI. The germline V and J ends were trimmed by 3 bases and 1 base, with 7 bases remaining between them. The CDR3 is 14 amino acids. The variable domain in full, completed from reference TRBV18 and TRBJ2-4, reads NAGVMQNPRHLVRRRGQEARLRCSPMKGHSHVYWYRQLPEEGLKFMVYLQKENIIDESGMPKERFSAEFPKEGPSILRIQQVVRGDSAAYFCASSPTGAKNIQYFGAGTRLSVL.

The genes are TRBV15 and TRBJ2-2; D remains ambiguous. Germline CDR1 LNHNV, CDR2 YYDKDF (reference sequence). The V end was cut by 4 bases, the J end by 3 bases, with 9 bases between. This CDR3 has 14 amino acids. The CDR3 bases are TGTGCCACCAGCATCGGCAGCTACACCGGGGAGCTGTTTTTT. The encoded protein is CATSIGSYTGELFF.

V gene TRBV12-2 combines with J gene TRBJ2-7. TRBV12-2 is tagged as a pseudogene. CDR3 length: 11 amino acids. The CDR3 protein is CATTRTNEQYF. The CDR3 region has the DNA TGTGCTACCACCCGGACCAACGAGCAGTACTTC.